The clone carrying this T cell receptor (beta chain) was seen a single time. This sample stems from a study of blood T cell repertoires in COVID-19. Clones were read by immunoSEQ multiplex PCR, and TCRdb kept only the in-frame ones, dropping some. Among some 210,000 clones listed, about 94% were seen once. Seattle patient enrollment occurred during active infection, with longitudinal follow-up thereafter. There are 13 residues in the CDR3. Trimming took off 2 bases at V and 8 bases at J, with 10 bases between the two ends. Germline assignment: CDR1 GTSNPN and CDR2 SVGIG (reference sequence). The V gene is TRBV30, the J gene TRBJ1-6; D may be TRBD1 (5 bases). The clonotype was recovered from a man in his fifties or sixties with COVID-19, enrolled during active disease. The sample comprised peripheral blood. CDR3 nucleotides: TGTGCCTGGAGTCCAGGGTTCGATTCACCCCTCCACTTT. Translating gives CAWSPGFDSPLHF.